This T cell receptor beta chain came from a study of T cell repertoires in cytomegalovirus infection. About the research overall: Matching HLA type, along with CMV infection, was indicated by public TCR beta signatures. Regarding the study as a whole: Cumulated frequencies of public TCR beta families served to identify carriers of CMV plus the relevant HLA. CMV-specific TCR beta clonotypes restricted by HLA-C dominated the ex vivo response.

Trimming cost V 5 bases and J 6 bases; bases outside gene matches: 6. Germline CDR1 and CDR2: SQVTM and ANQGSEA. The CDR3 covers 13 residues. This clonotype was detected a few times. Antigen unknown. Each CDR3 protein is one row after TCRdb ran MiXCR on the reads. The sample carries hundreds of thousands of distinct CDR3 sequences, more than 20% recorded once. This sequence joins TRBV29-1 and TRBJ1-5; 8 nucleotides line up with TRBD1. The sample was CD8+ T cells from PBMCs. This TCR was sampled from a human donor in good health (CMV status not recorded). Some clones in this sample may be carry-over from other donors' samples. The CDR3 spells CSVSDRATQPQHF. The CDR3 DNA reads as TGCAGCGTTTCGGACAGGGCTACTCAGCCCCAGCATTTT.